This T cell receptor (beta chain) was sequenced during a study of T cells and Merkel cell carcinoma outcomes. Study-level points and caveats: Reportedly, T-cell repertoire with density predicts Merkel cell carcinoma outcomes.

Profiled with immunoSEQ multiplex PCR; TCRdb holds only in-frame clones, not every one. Seen here are some 2,000 clones, about nine tenths observed once, and the top ten hold 2.4%. As concerns this clone: Its antigen is still unknown.

The germline V and J ends were trimmed by 1 base and 3 bases, with 9 bases remaining between them. The CDR3 loop spans 15 amino acids. Per the germline V gene, CDR1 is SGHAT and CDR2 is FQNNGV. The receptor was derived from a human donor with Merkel cell carcinoma. What was sequenced was tumor tissue from Merkel cell carcinoma. The V and J genes are TRBV11-2 and TRBJ1-4; D uncertain. CDR3 region: CASSLVRAANEKLFF. The CDR3 DNA follows: TGTGCCAGCAGCTTAGTAAGAGCGGCTAATGAAAAACTGTTTTTT.